This TCR beta chain was observed in a study of identical twins. In its sample, this clonotype was seen a few times. Its specificity is not known. Using its own MiXCR run on the 5' RACE reads, TCRdb lists one record per CDR3 protein. The sample shows roughly 280,000 distinct CDR3 sequences, 9.5% of them seen only once. Trimming shortened V by 0 bases and J by 6 bases, and 17 bases separated the two germline ends. Germline CDR1 MNHEY, CDR2 SVGAGI. This CDR3 region has 16 residues. Findings and limits, study-wide: Within beta out-of-frame sequences, the excess sharing observed between twins was weaker.

The same specimen was also included in a second study, on yellow fever vaccine responses in identical twins.

The sequence was obtained from a woman under 30 in good health. The chain uses TRBV6-5 and TRBJ1-2; D ambiguous. What was sequenced was CD8+ T cells sorted from blood. This chain's CDR3 is CASSYSIGRWGDGYTF. The CDR3 DNA reads as TGTGCCAGCAGTTACTCGATAGGCCGGTGGGGTGATGGCTACACCTTC.